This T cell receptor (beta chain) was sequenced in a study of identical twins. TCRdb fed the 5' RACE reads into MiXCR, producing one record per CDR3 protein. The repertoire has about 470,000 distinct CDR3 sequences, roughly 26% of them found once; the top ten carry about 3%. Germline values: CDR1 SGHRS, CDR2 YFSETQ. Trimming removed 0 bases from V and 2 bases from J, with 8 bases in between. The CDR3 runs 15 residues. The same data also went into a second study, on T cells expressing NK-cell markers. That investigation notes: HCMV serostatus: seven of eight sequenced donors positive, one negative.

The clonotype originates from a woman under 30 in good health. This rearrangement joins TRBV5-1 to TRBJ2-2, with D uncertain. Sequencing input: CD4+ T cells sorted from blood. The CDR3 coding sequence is TGCGCCAGCAGCTTGGGGGCATCCAACACCGGGGAGCTGTTTTTT. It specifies CASSLGASNTGELFF.